This TCR beta chain stems from a study of shared clonotypes between healthy human individuals. CDR3 length equals 15 residues. The germline gives CDR1 MNHNS, CDR2 SASEGT. V lost 7 bases and J lost 3; bases outside the gene matches: 7. Per the authors' pipeline: Because ImmunoSEQ provided only junction sequences with no quality scores, the filtering differed. Produced via immunoSEQ multiplex PCR; TCRdb's table is partial and in-frame only. That table supplies the V and J calls and clone size; D and trimming were determined from the DNA. The sample lists around 1.6 million clones, around 98% occurring once.

The receptor's source is a man aged 25 to 40 in good health. Sequenced material: naive CD4+ T cells sorted from blood. As for subset: CD45RA+ positively selected. The gene calls are TRBV6-1 and TRBJ2-7, with 12 nucleotides matching TRBD2. In nucleotides, the CDR3 is TGTGCCAGCAATTCACTAGCGGGAGGACACTACGAGCAGTACTTC. Translating it yields CASNSLAGGHYEQYF.